One sample yielded the 10 T cell receptor beta chains listed below, sequenced in a study of cytomegalovirus exposure and HLA in healthy donors. Both 60 Vbeta primers and 13 Jbeta primers went into the PCR. Sequenced by immunoSEQ multiplex PCR; TCRdb stores in-frame clones only, minus some. The sample includes about 90,000 clones, 65% to 85% of them seen just once. Sequencing input: PBMCs. The receptors were gathered from a man between 18 and 35 years old in good health and CMV-seronegative.

The rearrangement uses TRBV30 and TRBJ2-4, with TRBD2 identical over 13 bases. V shed 0 bases, J shed 9 bases, and the junction held 5 bases outside the gene matches. The CDR3 totals 15 residues. CDR1 and CDR2 (germline): GTSNPN, SVGIG (reference sequence). This chain's CDR3 is CAWSVGLAGDVIQYF. In nucleotides, the CDR3 is TGTGCCTGGAGTGTCGGACTAGCGGGAGACGTCATTCAGTACTTC. The full variable domain, completed using reference TRBV30 and TRBJ2-4, is SQTIHQWPATLVQPVGSPLSLECTVEGTSNPNLYWYRQAAGRGLQLLFYSVGIGQISSEVPQNLSASRPQDRQFILSSKKLLLSDSGFYLCAWSVGLAGDVIQYFGAGTRLSVL.

V usage is TRBV5-1 and J usage is TRBJ1-5, with D tentatively TRBD1 (6 bases). V was shortened by 5 bases and J by 6 bases, with 15 bases between the two germline ends. The CDR3 is made up of 14 amino acids. Germline CDR1 reads SGHRS; CDR2 reads YFSETQ. CDR3 in DNA: TGCGCCAGCAGTCAGGGGCCCGAAGGTCAGCCCCAGCATTTT. Encoded protein: CASSQGPEGQPQHF.

The CDR3 reads CASRLDSRQDEQYF. Written as DNA, the CDR3 is TGTGCCAGCAGGTTAGACAGTCGGCAAGACGAGCAGTACTTC. V and J are TRBV6-1 and TRBJ2-7; D may be TRBD1 (5 bases). The CDR3 consists of 14 residues. Trimming shortened V by 6 bases and J by 5 bases, and 17 bases separated the two germline ends. Germline lookup yields CDR1 MNHNS and CDR2 SASEGT.

The rearrangement joins TRBV9 to TRBJ2-1; D remains ambiguous. The CDR3 is 14 amino acids. Trimming pared 0 bases from V and 7 bases from J, leaving 11 bases between. Germline CDR1 is SGDLS and CDR2 is YYNGEE. CDR3 in amino acids: CASSVDVTVNEQFF. Here the CDR3 DNA reads TGTGCCAGCAGCGTAGATGTAACAGTTAATGAGCAGTTCTTC. The variable domain in full, with the rest retrieved from reference TRBV9 and TRBJ2-1, is DSGVTQTPKHLITATGQRVTLRCSPRSGDLSVYWYQQSLDQGLQFLIQYYNGEERAKGNILERFSAQQFPDLHSELNLSSLELGDSALYFCASSVDVTVNEQFFGPGTRLTVL.

The J gene is TRBJ1-5, the V gene TRBV6-1; 7 bases are shared with TRBD1. The V gene end was trimmed by 4 bases and the J gene end by 3 bases; junction bases not matched to a gene: 6. CDR1 and CDR2 from the germline V gene are MNHNS and SASEGT. The CDR3 spans 15 residues. The CDR3 sequence: CASSVSGGINQPQHF. The CDR3 DNA sequence: TGTGCCAGCAGTGTCTCAGGGGGGATCAATCAGCCCCAGCATTTT.

The chain carries TRBV5-6 and TRBJ2-3, with D maybe TRBD1 (5 bases). The germline V gene has CDR1 SGHDT and CDR2 YYEEEE. The CDR3 consists of 14 residues. Deletions cut 4 bases from V and 3 bases from J, with 12 bases between. CDR3 residues: CASSPLRQTDTQYF. As DNA, the CDR3 is TGTGCCAGCAGCCCGTTGAGACAGACAGATACGCAGTATTTT.

The J gene is TRBJ1-2, the V gene TRBV7-2; D ambiguous. The CDR3 contains 13 residues. The germline V gene has CDR1 SGHTA and CDR2 FQGNSA. V dropped 1 base and J dropped 8 bases, with 11 bases sitting between them. The CDR3 nucleotides are TGTGCCAGCAGCTTAGATTTTCCCAGAGGCTACACCTTC. Translation gives CASSLDFPRGYTF.

Note on this clone: Germline is not matched at one junction end, which may reflect a read error. The sample carries other DNA sequences with the same CDR3. V gene TRBV11-3 combines with J gene TRBJ1-5; possible D gene TRBD1, 5 bases. Germline-derived CDR1 and CDR2 are SGHNT and YENEEA. This CDR3 spans 12 amino acids. The DNA for the CDR3 is TGCGCCAGCAGCCCCGACAGTCAGCCCCAGCATTTT. Translated: CASSPDSQPQHF. Using reference TRBV11-3 and TRBJ1-5 for the parts outside the CDR3, the full variable domain is EAGVVQSPRYKIIEKKQPVAFWCNPISGHNTLYWYLQNLGQGPELLIRYENEEAVDDSQLPKDRFSAERLKGVDSTLKIQPAELGDSAVYLCASSPDSQPQHFGDGTRLSIL.

This chain uses TRBV7-8 with TRBJ2-1; TRBD1 might be the D (5 bases). This CDR3 region has 13 residues. Per germline, CDR1 SGHVS and CDR2 FQNEAQ. V was shortened by 0 bases and J by 8 bases, with 8 bases between the two germline ends. The CDR3 is CASSLARVHEQFF. The CDR3 DNA reads as TGTGCCAGCAGCTTAGCCAGGGTCCATGAGCAGTTCTTC.

The gene calls are TRBV9 and TRBJ2-7; TRBD2 aligns across 8 bases. Per germline, CDR1 SGDLS and CDR2 YYNGEE. The CDR3 is 15 residues long. The junction had 5 bases not matched to a gene; V was cut back by 0 bases and J by 3 bases. Here the CDR3 reads CASSVGASGYYEQYF. The CDR3 coding sequence is TGTGCCAGCAGCGTAGGGGCTAGCGGGTACTACGAGCAGTACTTC.